This T cell receptor (beta chain) comes out of a study of T cells expressing NK-cell markers. Study-wide findings and caveats: A range of roughly 1.0-8% of CD8+ T cells consisted of dominant NKG2C+ clonotypes in several donors. Expanded NKG2C+ T cell clones were not confirmed as HCMV-specific.

CDR1 LNHNV and CDR2 YYDKDF come from the germline V gene (reference sequence). The length of the CDR3 is 14 residues. Worth noting for this clonotype: The antigen is undetermined.

TCR beta libraries carry UMIs added by 5'RACE template switching. No DNA is given; TCRdb re-called the 5' RACE reads and lists each CDR3 protein once. This repertoire includes about 540,000 distinct CDR3 sequences. The receptor's source is a young man in good health. What was sequenced was blood T cells: a sorted CD56 or NKG2C T cell subset, CD4+ or CD8+ T cells, or bulk PBMC T cells (not recorded which). The chain recombines TRBV15 with TRBJ2-7; as DNA is missing, the TRBD1 call by TCRdb cannot be tested. CDR3 in amino acids: CATSRDRSGSEQYF.